A selection of T cell receptor beta chains follows, all from one sample in a study of blood T cell repertoires in COVID-19. The protocol was immunoSEQ multiplex PCR, while the TCRdb copy is restricted to in-frame clones and leaves out a portion. Of 150,000 or so clones in the sample, 86% were seen once. Sequencing used peripheral blood. The receptors were gathered from a man between 50 and 59 years old with active or convalescent COVID-19. CDR3s include the opening cysteine and the closing phenylalanine or tryptophan. The D gene is left open where the match is weak. Size is stated for part of the rows, as once, few or many counts, or as a class when the clone is expanded.

V gene	J gene	D gene	CDR3 length	clone size	CDR3 DNA	CDR3 protein
TRBV19	TRBJ1-4	NA	13	NA	TGTGCCAGTAGTACAACAACTAATGAAAAACTGTTTTTT	CASSTTTNEKLFF
TRBV7-3	TRBJ1-1	NA	13	NA	TGTGCCAGCAGCATGCTCTCGGGGACTGAAGCTTTCTTT	CASSMLSGTEAFF
TRBV7-7	TRBJ2-3	TRBD1	15	NA	TGTGCTAGCAGCCCCGGGACAGCTGGGAGAGATACGCAGTATTTT	CASSPGTAGRDTQYF
TRBV23-1	TRBJ2-5	NA	16	NA	TGCGCCAGCAGCAGGGGAGGGAGGGCCCTCAGAGAGACCCAGTACTTC	CASSRGGRALRETQYF
TRBV5-5	TRBJ2-7	TRBD2	16	NA	TGTGCCAGCAGCTTCAATCCGACTAGCGGGGGTTACGAGCAGTACTTC	CASSFNPTSGGYEQYF
TRBV12-3/TRBV12-4	TRBJ1-4	NA	12	NA	TGTGCCAGCAGTTTGCTAATTGAAAAACTGTTTTTT	CASSLLIEKLFF
TRBV9	TRBJ2-1	TRBD1	16	NA	TGTGCCAGCAGCGTAGAGGGGACAGGGGGCTGGCATGAGCAGTTCTTC	CASSVEGTGGWHEQFF
TRBV3-1/TRBV3-2	TRBJ1-4	NA	15	NA	TGTGCCAGCAGCCAAGATCTTGGTCAGTGGGAAAAACTGTTTTTT	CASSQDLGQWEKLFF
TRBV7-2	TRBJ2-3	TRBD2	15	NA	TGTGCCAGCAGCTGGCCGGGACTAGCGGAAAATACGCAGTATTTT	CASSWPGLAENTQYF
TRBV29-1	TRBJ1-2	NA	12	NA	TGCAGCGTTGACTTGGGGGCAGTTGGCTACACCTTC	CSVDLGAVGYTF
TRBV4-2	TRBJ1-6	NA	14	NA	TGTGCCAGCAGCCAAGATGGGCAATTCACGGCCCTCCACTTT	CASSQDGQFTALHF
TRBV2	TRBJ2-6	TRBD1	15	once	TGTGCCAGACAGGGGGCTTGGGTTGGGGCCAACGTCCTGACTTTC	CARQGAWVGANVLTF
TRBV6-2/TRBV6-3	TRBJ1-2	NA	16	NA	TGTGCCAGCAGTTACTCAGCGACGGGAGTCGGCTATGGCTACACCTTC	CASSYSATGVGYGYTF
TRBV12-3/TRBV12-4	TRBJ1-1	NA	12	NA	TGTGCCAGCAGTTTTGGCCCCGCTGAAGCTTTCTTT	CASSFGPAEAFF
TRBV20-1	TRBJ1-1	NA	11	NA	TGCAGTGCTAGACCCCGTAGTGAAGCTTTCTTT	CSARPRSEAFF
TRBV9	TRBJ1-2	NA	15	NA	TGTGCCAGCAGCGCCCAACTCCGGAGGAGGAATGGCTACACCTTC	CASSAQLRRRNGYTF
TRBV15	TRBJ1-3	NA	15	NA	TGTGCCACCAGCAGAGATCAGTATTCCAGAAACACCATATATTTT	CATSRDQYSRNTIYF
TRBV7-9	TRBJ2-7	NA	13	NA	TGTGCCAGCAGCTTGACACGTTCCTACGAGCAGTACTTC	CASSLTRSYEQYF
TRBV30	TRBJ2-2	TRBD2	15	NA	TGTGCCTGGACTAGCGGGAGGGAGATCACCGGGGAGCTGTTTTTT	CAWTSGREITGELFF
TRBV24-1	TRBJ1-1	NA	13	NA	TGTGCCACCAGGGAGGGTTCCAACACTGAAGCTTTCTTT	CATREGSNTEAFF
TRBV7-3	TRBJ1-1	NA	14	NA	TGTGCCAGCAGCCCTGGTGTAGCGAGCACTGAAGCTTTCTTT	CASSPGVASTEAFF
TRBV30	TRBJ1-2	NA	15	NA	TGTGCCTGGAGTGCGGCGGGTTTGGGAGTGGGGGGCTACACCTTC	CAWSAAGLGVGGYTF
TRBV4-1	TRBJ2-4	NA	16	NA	TGCGCCAGCAGCCAAGTTACAGCTCTAGCCAAAAACATTCAGTACTTC	CASSQVTALAKNIQYF
TRBV7-9	TRBJ1-3	TRBD1	17	NA	TGTGCCAGCAGCTTAGCGAGGGACAGTTCCTCTGGAAACACCATATATTTT	CASSLARDSSSGNTIYF
TRBV3-1/TRBV3-2	TRBJ2-1	NA	14	NA	TGTGCCAGCAGCCAAGATCTAACCCCCGGGGAGCAGTTCTTC	CASSQDLTPGEQFF
TRBV9	TRBJ1-3	NA	16	NA	TGTGCCAGCAGCGTAGAAAGAACAGTCACTGGAAACACCATATATTTT	CASSVERTVTGNTIYF
TRBV7-6	TRBJ2-1	TRBD1	13	few	TGTGCCAGCAGCCCCAACGGACAGGGGGAGGAGTTCTTC	CASSPNGQGEEFF
TRBV28	TRBJ2-7	TRBD1	15	NA	TGTGCCAGCAGTCCACAGGGGGTATTCCCCTACGAGCAGTACTTC	CASSPQGVFPYEQYF
TRBV6-1	TRBJ2-1	NA	18	NA	TGTGCCAGCAGTGAGGAGGGAGGGGGGCTGACCTCCTACAATGAGCAGTTCTTC	CASSEEGGGLTSYNEQFF
TRBV3-1/TRBV3-2	TRBJ2-7	NA	14	NA	TGTGCCAGCAGCCTCCCTGCGGAGTCCTACGAGCAGTACTTC	CASSLPAESYEQYF
TRBV2	TRBJ1-5	NA	15	NA	TGTGCCAGCAGTCGGACACGGGTTAGCAATCAGCCCCAGCATTTT	CASSRTRVSNQPQHF
TRBV9	TRBJ2-5	TRBD2	18	NA	TGTGCCAGCAGCCCCCATCCCATAGCGGGGGGGCCCCAAGAGACCCAGTACTTC	CASSPHPIAGGPQETQYF
TRBV6-2/TRBV6-3	TRBJ2-1	NA	16	NA	TGTGCCAGCAGTTACTCCTCGGGGGTCCCCTACAATGAGCAGTTCTTC	CASSYSSGVPYNEQFF
TRBV3-1/TRBV3-2	TRBJ2-7	TRBD1	15	NA	TGTGCCAGCGAAAAAGTCCGCCAGGGGGCTTACGAGCAGTACTTC	CASEKVRQGAYEQYF
TRBV19	TRBJ1-6	TRBD1	15	NA	TGTGCCAGTAGTACAGGGACAGTTAATAATTCACCCCTCCACTTT	CASSTGTVNNSPLHF
TRBV6-4	TRBJ1-6	TRBD1	15	NA	TGTGCCAGCAGTGAATTTACAGGGGGAAATTCACCCCTCCACTTT	CASSEFTGGNSPLHF
TRBV4-2	TRBJ2-3	NA	15	once	TGTGCCAGCAGCCTCGAGCGGCCTGTCACAGATACGCAGTATTTT	CASSLERPVTDTQYF
TRBV19	TRBJ2-3	TRBD2	14	few	TGTGCCAGTAGTTTAGCGGGAGGGCCTCATACGCAGTATTTT	CASSLAGGPHTQYF
TRBV16	TRBJ2-7	NA	13	NA	TGTGCCAGCAGCCAATCAACTCGAGGGGAGCAGTACTTC	CASSQSTRGEQYF
TRBV18	TRBJ2-7	NA	15	NA	TGTGCCAGCTCAATCCGGACGGGGAAAGAGGGCGAGCAGTACTTC	CASSIRTGKEGEQYF
TRBV11-1	TRBJ2-3	NA	13	NA	TGTGCCAGCAGCTCCGGGAACACAGATACGCAGTATTTT	CASSSGNTDTQYF
TRBV5-6	TRBJ2-7	NA	13	NA	TGTGCCAGCCAGGACTTGAGCTCCTACGAGCAGTACTTC	CASQDLSSYEQYF